The clone carrying this T cell receptor beta chain was counted at least ten times. Its antigen is unknown. The germline CDR1 and CDR2 sequences are SGHTA and FQGNSA. Trimming removed 4 bases from V and 5 bases from J; junction bases left unmatched: 8. The CDR3 is 15 amino acids. The data are from a study of breast tumors, draining lymph nodes, adjacent tissues. Study findings and constraints: Compared with lymph nodes, tumors were less diverse; compared with nontumor tissue, more.

Axillary draining lymph nodes of breast cancer patients supplied the node samples. MiXCR was run by TCRdb on the multiplex PCR reads, yielding one entry per CDR3 protein. The sample contains approximately 210,000 distinct CDR3 sequences, 32% of which appear only once. Material: axillary lymph node tissue. The rearrangement uses TRBV7-2 and TRBJ2-5, with TRBD1 matching 9 bases. The TCR comes from a female donor with breast cancer. Some clones in this sample may be carry-over from other donors' samples. DNA for the CDR3: TGTGCCAGCAGCTCAGGGACAGGGTGGTCGGAGACCCAGTACTTC. Encoded protein: CASSSGTGWSETQYF.